What follows are 4 T cell receptor beta chains derived from one specimen sequenced in a study of shared clonotypes between healthy human individuals. The repertoire was sequenced with immunoSEQ multiplex PCR; TCRdb's copy has only in-frame clones and lacks some. The sample consists of a few million clones, approximately 93% of them appearing once. The specimen was naive CD4+ T cells from PBMCs. Subset defined: CD45RA+ positively selected. Receptor source: a man aged 18-30 years in good health. Some clones in this sample may be carry-over from other donors' samples.

This clone was seen once. CDR3 sequence (DNA): TGTGCCAGCAGTGAAACGGCAGGGATCATGGCGTGGTACCAAGAGACCCAGTACTTC. It specifies CASSETAGIMAWYQETQYF. The rearrangement uses TRBV2 and TRBJ2-5; TRBD1 might be the D (5 bases). Germline CDR1 reads SNHLY; CDR2 reads FYNNEI. V lost 2 bases and J 0 bases, leaving 22 bases between the germline ends. This CDR3 has 19 residues.

V usage is TRBV7-3 and J usage is TRBJ2-7; D uncertain. The CDR3 loop spans 15 amino acids. The ends were cut back, 3 bases at V and 5 bases at J, with 17 bases in the middle. Germline V lookup: CDR1 SGHTA, CDR2 FQGTGA. Here the CDR3 DNA reads TGTGCCAGCAGCTTCGACCGAAGCAGTGTCAACGAGCAGTACTTC. It translates to CASSFDRSSVNEQYF.

This chain links TRBV27 with TRBJ1-1; D gene unclear. Trimming stripped 7 bases from V and 0 bases from J, with 12 bases between. The germline V gene has CDR1 MNHEY and CDR2 SMNVEV (reference sequence). The CDR3 sequence is 14 residues long. CDR3 sequence: CASTPSFVNTEAFF. The CDR3 region has the DNA TGTGCCAGCACCCCCAGCTTTGTGAACACTGAAGCTTTCTTT.

The chain carries TRBV23-1 and TRBJ2-3, with D hard to call. TRBV23-1 is reported as an ORF; its role is uncertain. CDR3 length: 13 amino acids. Trimming pared 4 bases from V and 2 bases from J, leaving 7 bases between. CDR3: CASSPRPTDTQYF. The CDR3 nucleotides are TGCGCCAGCAGTCCCCGGCCCACAGATACGCAGTATTTT.